The 23 T cell receptor beta chains given below trace back to one sample, sequenced in a study of T cell responses to AZD1222 COVID-19 vaccine. Some clones are missing from TCRdb's copy, which holds only in-frame ones; the method was immunoSEQ multiplex PCR. The sample includes around 160,000 clones, around 90% seen only once; the top ten take more than 1.2%. The sample was peripheral blood, taken on day 0 of AZD1222 vaccination. These receptors originate from an adult in good health.

This chain uses TRBV12-3 or TRBV12-4 with TRBJ1-2; D gene unclear. The CDR3 totals 11 residues. V was trimmed by 2 bases and J by 6 bases, leaving 4 bases between them. The CDR3 DNA reads as TGTGCCAGCAGTTTAAGGAATGGCTACACCTTC. It yields the protein CASSLRNGYTF.

This sequence joins TRBV7-2 and TRBJ1-4, with TRBD1 identical over 8 bases. This CDR3 has 16 amino acids. Germline V gives CDR1 SGHTA, CDR2 FQGNSA. The V segment lost 4 bases and the J segment 7 bases; nucleotides outside the gene matches: 11. This CDR3 is CASSSNAGGVGEKLFF. The CDR3 coding sequence is TGTGCCAGCAGCTCAAATGCAGGGGGCGTTGGTGAAAAACTGTTTTTT. Complete variable domain (other parts from reference TRBV7-2 and TRBJ1-4): GAGVSQSPSNKVTEKGKDVELRCDPISGHTALYWYRQSLGQGLEFLIYFQGNSAPDKSGLPSDRFSAERTGGSVSTLTIQRTQQEDSAVYLCASSSNAGGVGEKLFFGSGTQLSVL.

Comments on this clone: This same CDR3 is encoded by further DNA sequences in the sample. The J gene is TRBJ2-7, the V gene TRBV12-3 or TRBV12-4; D is undetermined. The CDR3 sequence is 11 residues long. The V gene lost 5 bases and the J gene lost 6 bases, with 8 bases spanning the gap. CDR3 DNA sequence: TGTGCCAGCAGTCCCCCGGGCGAGCAGTACTTC. It yields the protein CASSPPGEQYF.

The CDR3 protein is CASSPLTGGVGADTQYF. CDR3 nucleotides: TGCGCCAGCAGCCCCTTGACAGGGGGGGTCGGGGCAGATACGCAGTATTTT. The chain uses TRBV5-1 and TRBJ2-3, with 9 bases matching TRBD1. This CDR3 spans 17 amino acids. J gave up 4 bases and V 4 bases, and 13 bases lay outside the gene matches. Germline V lookup: CDR1 SGHRS, CDR2 YFSETQ.

The rearrangement joins TRBV7-2 to TRBJ1-2; D is perhaps TRBD1 (6 bases). CDR1 and CDR2 from the germline V gene are SGHTA and FQGNSA. The CDR3 runs to 15 residues. Trimming removed 4 bases from V and 5 bases from J, with 17 bases in between. CDR3 in DNA: TGTGCCAGCAGCTCCCCGCCCGGGGGGCTTTATGGCTACACCTTC. It translates to CASSSPPGGLYGYTF.

The gene calls are TRBV2 and TRBJ2-7; D perhaps matches TRBD2 (5 bases). Germline V lookup: CDR1 SNHLY, CDR2 FYNNEI. The V end was cut by 2 bases, the J end by 7 bases, with 12 bases between. The CDR3 has 13 residues. The CDR3 is CASSERVSGEQYF. In DNA form, the CDR3 reads TGTGCCAGCAGTGAACGGGTCTCGGGGGAGCAGTACTTC.

This sequence joins TRBV9 and TRBJ1-3; TRBD1 is a possible D gene (6 bases). The CDR3 spans 14 residues. Trimming removed 7 bases at V and 4 bases at J, with 15 bases between. Per germline, CDR1 SGDLS and CDR2 YYNGEE. The CDR3 loop reads CASGGLSAGNTIYF. The CDR3 region has the DNA TGTGCCAGCGGGGGCCTTTCGGCAGGAAACACCATATATTTT.

The rearrangement links TRBV10-3 to TRBJ2-3; perhaps TRBD2 as D (6 bases). This CDR3 is 15 amino acids long. The V end lost 3 bases, the J end lost 3 bases, and 13 bases lay between the germline ends. In germline, CDR1 is ENHRY, CDR2 SYGVKD. The CDR3 DNA sequence: TGTGCCATCAGTGAAGGGGCGGGGCGGACAGATACGCAGTATTTT. Encoded protein: CAISEGAGRTDTQYF.

This clone was found a few times. The gene calls are TRBV30 and TRBJ2-7, with a possible D match to TRBD1 (5 bases). Germline values: CDR1 GTSNPN, CDR2 SVGIG (reference sequence). V lost 2 bases to trimming and J lost 4 bases, with 15 bases between them. This CDR3 has 14 residues. CDR3 residues: CAWSLGAVAYEQYF. CDR3 bases: TGTGCCTGGAGTCTAGGGGCAGTCGCGTACGAGCAGTACTTC.

This chain links TRBV7-5 with TRBJ2-3; TRBD2 reflects the table's D call only, with no check against the DNA. TRBV7-5 counts as a pseudogene. This CDR3 region has 16 residues. CDR3 sequence (DNA): TGTGCCAGAAGCGAGGTTAGCGGGAGGGGTGCAGATACGCAGTATTTT. Translation: CARSEVSGRGADTQYF.

This chain joins TRBV6-2 or TRBV6-3 and TRBJ1-2, with 7 bases aligning to TRBD1. CDR3 size: 18 residues. CDR1 and CDR2 (germline): MNHEY, SVGEGT. Trimming removed 1 base from V and 4 bases from J; junction bases left unmatched: 15. CDR3 sequence: CASSYYGSAGGFGYGYTF. DNA of the CDR3: TGTGCCAGCAGTTACTACGGTTCAGCAGGGGGATTCGGCTATGGCTACACCTTC.

This chain connects TRBV11-2 to TRBJ1-3; 7 bases align to TRBD1. V was pared by 1 base and J by 0 bases, with 6 bases of the junction left unmatched. The CDR3 runs to 17 residues. CDR1 and CDR2 from the germline V gene are SGHAT and FQNNGV. The CDR3 region has the DNA TGTGCCAGCAGCTTAGCCCCAGGGGGTAGCTCTGGAAACACCATATATTTT. It encodes CASSLAPGGSSGNTIYF.

The J gene is TRBJ1-2, the V gene TRBV29-1, with D possibly TRBD1 on 5 matching bases. The CDR3 runs to 13 residues. Between the trimmed V and J ends, which lost 3 bases and 3 bases, there was a span of 11 bases. In germline, CDR1 is SQVTM, CDR2 ANQGSEA. CDR3 region: CSVDDSGYYGYTF. The CDR3 DNA reads as TGCAGCGTTGATGATTCAGGGTACTATGGCTACACCTTC.

V gene TRBV6-5 combines with J gene TRBJ1-2, with D unclear. Per germline, CDR1 MNHEY and CDR2 SVGAGI. The CDR3 is 15 amino acids. V lost 0 bases to trimming and J lost 2 bases, with 10 bases between them. The CDR3 DNA is TGTGCCAGCAGTTACTCGAAGAGCGGGAACTATGGCTACACCTTC. Amino acids: CASSYSKSGNYGYTF.

J is TRBJ2-3 and V is TRBV27; D is uncertain. Germline V lookup: CDR1 MNHEY, CDR2 SMNVEV (reference sequence). This CDR3 region has 15 residues. V shed 6 bases and J shed 2 bases, with 15 bases lying between them. The CDR3 reads CASRSTDPATDTQYF. The CDR3 coding sequence is TGTGCCAGCAGATCGACCGATCCCGCCACAGATACGCAGTATTTT.

As DNA, the CDR3 is TGTGCCAGCAGCCCCACAGGGCGCAATGAGCAGTTCTTC. Amino acid sequence: CASSPTGRNEQFF. V usage is TRBV6-2 or TRBV6-3 and J usage is TRBJ2-1; weak D call: TRBD1 (6 bases). The germline V gene has CDR1 MNHEY and CDR2 SVGEGT. V shed 6 bases and J shed 6 bases, with 12 bases lying between them. This CDR3 spans 13 amino acids.

A single count supports this clone. The chain links TRBV6-5 to TRBJ1-3; D gene ambiguous. The CDR3 contains 13 residues. Germline V lookup: CDR1 MNHEY, CDR2 SVGAGI. V was cut by 5 bases and J by 2 bases, with 7 bases left in between. CDR3 in amino acids: CASSPGTGNTIYF. The CDR3 region has the DNA TGTGCCAGCAGTCCCGGTACTGGAAACACCATATATTTT.

DNA for the CDR3: TGTGCCAGCAGCCAAGTGAATTTCGGGGGGCATGAGCAGTTCTTC. This codes for CASSQVNFGGHEQFF. The chain couples TRBV14 to TRBJ2-1; TRBD2 might be the D (7 bases). CDR1 and CDR2 (germline): SGHDN, FVKESK. The CDR3 has 15 amino acids. Deletions cut 1 base from V and 8 bases from J, with 15 bases between.

This clone was picked up many times. This chain connects TRBV9 to TRBJ1-2; 12 bases map to TRBD1. Per the germline V gene, CDR1 is SGDLS and CDR2 is YYNGEE. The junction had 4 bases not matched to a gene; V was cut back by 3 bases and J by 4 bases. The CDR3 is 15 amino acids. The DNA for the CDR3 is TGTGCCAGCAGCGGGGACAGGGGGCATGGCTATGGCTACACCTTC. This translates into CASSGDRGHGYGYTF.

The DNA of the CDR3 is TGTGCCAGCAGTGAGAGTTTAACAGGGTCGGGTGAAAAACTGTTTTTT. Protein sequence: CASSESLTGSGEKLFF. The V gene is TRBV25-1, the J gene TRBJ1-4; TRBD1 might be the D (6 bases). Looked up from germline, CDR1 is MGHDK and CDR2 is SYGVNS. The CDR3 totals 16 residues. V was clipped by 3 bases and J by 7 bases, with 18 bases between them.

The chain uses TRBV18 and TRBJ1-5; D not resolved. Deletions cut 0 bases from V and 6 bases from J, with 6 bases between. Germline CDR1 reads KGHSH; CDR2 reads LQKENI. The CDR3 is 13 amino acids. CDR3 amino acids: CASSPPGSQPQHF. Here the CDR3 DNA reads TGTGCCAGCTCACCACCTGGGTCTCAGCCCCAGCATTTT.

This sequence joins TRBV9 and TRBJ2-5; D is ambiguous. V was shortened by 3 bases and J by 1 base, with 10 bases between the two germline ends. Germline assignment: CDR1 SGDLS and CDR2 YYNGEE. There are 14 residues in the CDR3. For the CDR3, the DNA is TGTGCCAGCAGCGATTTCACTTCCCAAGAGACCCAGTACTTC. This gives the protein CASSDFTSQETQYF. The complete variable domain, with remaining parts taken from reference TRBV9 and TRBJ2-5, reads DSGVTQTPKHLITATGQRVTLRCSPRSGDLSVYWYQQSLDQGLQFLIQYYNGEERAKGNILERFSAQQFPDLHSELNLSSLELGDSALYFCASSDFTSQETQYFGPGTRLLVL.

About this clone itself: It is unclear where the CDR3 begins or ends on the DNA, so no DNA is shown, and the CDR3 is as TCRdb lists it. The rearrangement joins TRBV27 to TRBJ1-4; the table's D call, TRBD1, has no DNA check behind it. Germline-derived CDR1 and CDR2 are MNHEY and SMNVEV (reference sequence). A total of 15 residues make up the CDR3, ends included. CDR3 protein: CASSSSGQANEKLFF.